One sample yielded the 29 T cell receptor beta chains listed below, sequenced in a study of T-cell memory formation after mild COVID-19. MiXCR was run by TCRdb on the 5' RACE reads, yielding one entry per CDR3 protein. The sample has 280,000 or so distinct CDR3 sequences, around 8% seen once. The sequenced sample consisted of PBMCs or a T cell subset sorted from them (not recorded which). The receptors come from a man between 18 and 35 years old who had mild COVID-19 (a few samples of this study predate the infection). Cell type and time point are not known.

A few counts support this clonotype. V is TRBV6-5 and J is TRBJ2-7; a possible D gene is TRBD1 (6 bases). The germline V gene encodes CDR1 MNHEY and CDR2 SVGAGI. Deletions cut 2 bases from V and 2 bases from J, with 16 bases between. CDR3 length: 16 amino acids. The CDR3 DNA reads TGTGCCAGCAGTTACACGGAACAGACAGGTACCTACGAGCAGTACTTC. It encodes CASSYTEQTGTYEQYF.

This clonotype was observed at least ten times. Compared with germline, one end of the junction differs, possibly owing to a read error. J is TRBJ1-5 and V is TRBV20-1, with D possibly TRBD1 on 6 matching bases. Germline CDR1 is DFQATT and CDR2 is SNEGSKA (reference sequence). The CDR3 loop spans 16 amino acids. The CDR3 reads CSARGGAGLGNQPQHF. The CDR3 nucleotides are TGCAGTGCCAGAGGGGGGGCCGGATTGGGCAATCAGCCCCAGCATTTT.

This chain links TRBV7-9 with TRBJ1-2; no reliable D call. The V end lost 5 bases, the J end lost 7 bases, and 11 bases lay between the germline ends. Germline lookup yields CDR1 SEHNR and CDR2 FQNEAQ (reference sequence). This CDR3 is built from 12 residues. In DNA form, the CDR3 reads TGTGCCAGCAGCCCCCACCTGGGTGGCTACACCTTC. Protein product: CASSPHLGGYTF.

The chain couples TRBV27 to TRBJ2-3; D unresolved. The CDR3 length is 14 residues. The germline CDR1 and CDR2 sequences are MNHEY and SMNVEV (reference sequence). V lost 5 bases and J lost 0, with 9 bases in between. The CDR3 spells CASSHYPSTDTQYF. CDR3 coding DNA: TGTGCCAGCAGTCACTACCCTAGCACAGATACGCAGTATTTT.

This clonotype was detected a few times. This chain uses TRBV20-1 with TRBJ2-7, with 8 nucleotides matching TRBD1. The CDR3 length is 14 residues. CDR1 is DFQATT, CDR2 SNEGSKA, per germline (reference sequence). V lost 1 base to trimming and J lost 2 bases; unmatched junction nucleotides: 4. The CDR3 here is CSARGDRGTYEQYF. CDR3 nucleotide sequence: TGCAGTGCTAGAGGCGACAGGGGCACCTACGAGCAGTACTTC.

The chain has TRBV6-1 and TRBJ2-7; D remains unclear. The ends were cut back, 3 bases at V and 2 bases at J, with 11 bases in the middle. CDR3 size: 14 residues. The germline CDR1 and CDR2 sequences are MNHNS and SASEGT. The CDR3 region is CASSDPAGTYEQYV. The CDR3 DNA reads TGTGCCAGCAGTGACCCCGCAGGCACCTACGAGCAGTACGTC.

V and J are TRBV6-2 or TRBV6-3 and TRBJ2-6, with 9 bases aligning to TRBD1. CDR1 MNHEY and CDR2 SVGEGT come from the germline V gene. The V gene end was trimmed by 6 bases and the J gene end by 2 bases; junction bases not matched to a gene: 11. The CDR3 extends over 18 amino acids. CDR3 loop: CASRPHSGQGTGANVLTF. The CDR3, as DNA: TGTGCCAGCAGGCCTCACTCGGGACAGGGAACTGGGGCCAACGTCCTGACTTTC.

The chain joins TRBV3-1 to TRBJ2-2, with 9 bases fitting TRBD1. V lost 5 bases, J lost 7 bases, and 11 bases stayed unmatched. Germline CDR1 reads LGHDT; CDR2 reads YNNKEL (reference sequence). This CDR3 region has 16 residues. The CDR3 DNA reads as TGTGCCAGCAGCGCCCCGGGACAGGGACGATACGGGGAGCTGTTTTTT. It encodes CASSAPGQGRYGELFF.

The chain recombines TRBV18 with TRBJ2-1, with D tentatively TRBD1 (5 bases). V lost 3 bases, J lost 3 bases, and 9 bases lay in between. Germline CDR1 is KGHSH and CDR2 is LQKENI. CDR3 length: 14 residues. The CDR3 DNA is TGTGCCAGCTCACCTAGAGACAGCTACAATGAGCAGTTCTTC. Translated: CASSPRDSYNEQFF.

This clonotype has more than one count but fewer than ten. V gene TRBV5-1 combines with J gene TRBJ1-4; D is perhaps TRBD1 (6 bases). This CDR3 has 16 residues. Trimming took 5 bases from V and 5 from J, leaving 19 bases between them. The germline V gene encodes CDR1 SGHRS and CDR2 YFSETQ. CDR3 nucleotides: TGCGCCAGCAGTCCGAACACAGGGAGCCTGAATGAAAAACTGTTTTTT. Amino acids: CASSPNTGSLNEKLFF.

The sample holds a few counts of this clonotype. V is TRBV20-1 and J is TRBJ2-7; TRBD1 matches at 7 bases. The CDR3 is made up of 13 amino acids. The V gene's germline CDR1 is DFQATT and CDR2 SNEGSKA (reference sequence). Trimming at V came to 6 bases and at J to 3 bases, leaving 8 bases not matched to a gene. The DNA of the CDR3 is TGCAGTGCCGCCCGGGACAGTAACTACGAGCAGTACTTC. Its translation: CSAARDSNYEQYF.

This clonotype turned up a few times. The chain recombines TRBV5-1 with TRBJ2-3, with TRBD1 matching over 8 bases. After removal of 6 bases from V and 1 base from J, the junction contained 10 bases not matched to a gene. The CDR3 covers 16 residues. Germline V gene lookup returns CDR1 SGHRS and CDR2 YFSETQ. The CDR3 here is CASKEQGVLGTDTQYF. The CDR3, as DNA: TGCGCCAGCAAGGAACAGGGGGTACTGGGCACAGATACGCAGTATTTT.

The rearrangement joins TRBV5-1 to TRBJ1-5, with D perhaps matching TRBD1 (5 bases). Germline V gene data show CDR1 as SGHRS and CDR2 as YFSETQ. With 3 bases removed from V and 0 bases from J, the gap between germline ends came to 10 bases. The CDR3 is 15 residues long. The CDR3 is CASSSAGGSNQPQHF. The CDR3 nucleotides are TGCGCCAGCAGCTCGGCCGGGGGTAGCAATCAGCCCCAGCATTTT.

This chain uses TRBV4-1 with TRBJ1-1; 7 nucleotides match TRBD1. The CDR3 has 16 residues. The germline CDR1 and CDR2 sequences are MGHRA and YSYEKL. Trimming at V came to 10 bases and at J to 2 bases, leaving 16 bases not matched to a gene. The CDR3 DNA reads TGCGCCATCACCCGGGACGGGACAGTGTTAAACACTGAAGCTTTCTTT. It codes for CAITRDGTVLNTEAFF.

The rearrangement links TRBV5-1 to TRBJ2-1; 8 nucleotides line up with TRBD1. There are 16 residues in the CDR3. Germline-derived CDR1 and CDR2 are SGHRS and YFSETQ. The ends lost 4 bases at V and 1 base at J; junction bases unmatched: 7. The CDR3 loop reads CASSPRQGRSYNEQFF. In DNA, the CDR3 is TGCGCCAGCAGCCCCCGACAGGGGCGTTCCTACAATGAGCAGTTCTTC.

This clonotype was counted only a few times. This chain connects TRBV20-1 to TRBJ2-1; D is uncertain. V was trimmed by 2 bases and J by 9 bases, leaving 14 bases between them. The germline CDR1 and CDR2 sequences are DFQATT and SNEGSKA (reference sequence). The CDR3 consists of 13 residues. For the CDR3, the DNA is TGCAGTGCTAGATCCCCCGCCCCGGGTGAGCAGTTCTTC. It yields the protein CSARSPAPGEQFF.

This clonotype was counted at least ten times. This chain links TRBV7-9 with TRBJ2-4; no firm D call. CDR3 length equals 12 residues. Trimming cost V 4 bases and J 4 bases, with 5 bases left between them. Germline V CDR1 and CDR2: SEHNR, FQNEAQ (reference sequence). CDR3 in DNA: TGTGCCAGCAGCTCCTTAAAAAACATTCAGTACTTC. As protein: CASSSLKNIQYF.

V gene TRBV12-3 or TRBV12-4 combines with J gene TRBJ1-5; TRBD1 is a possible D gene (5 bases). Trimming shortened V by 6 bases and J by 7 bases, and 13 bases separated the two germline ends. The CDR3 has 13 residues. The CDR3 bases are TGTGCCAGCAGATCCGGGACGTTACAGCCCCAGCATTTT. Residues: CASRSGTLQPQHF.

The chain couples TRBV5-1 to TRBJ2-5, with 10 bases matching TRBD2. The V and J ends lost 4 bases and 4 bases, in that order; junction bases with no gene match: 7. Per germline, CDR1 SGHRS and CDR2 YFSETQ. The CDR3 contains 15 residues. CDR3 coding DNA: TGCGCCAGCAGCAGATCAGCGGGGGGGCGAGAGACCCAGTACTTC. This translates into CASSRSAGGRETQYF.

This clonotype was picked up many times. The chain recombines TRBV12-3 or TRBV12-4 with TRBJ2-1; D is uncertain. The V and J ends lost 3 bases and 8 bases respectively, with 8 bases between them. The CDR3 is 12 residues long. The CDR3 sequence is CASSLIPHEQFF. The CDR3 bases are TGTGCCAGCAGTTTGATACCCCATGAGCAGTTCTTC.

A few counts support this clonotype. The chain carries TRBV5-1 and TRBJ1-5; TRBD1 agrees at 9 bases. The CDR3 extends over 15 amino acids. V gave up 4 bases and J gave up 15 bases; unmatched junction bases: 17. Germline V gene sequence: CDR1 SGHRS, CDR2 YFSETQ. CDR3: CASSVGTGYNQPWHF. Here the CDR3 DNA reads TGCGCCAGCAGCGTAGGGACAGGGTACAATCAGCCCTGGCATTTT. Together with reference TRBV5-1 and TRBJ1-5, the CDR3 gives the full variable domain: KAGVTQTPRYLIKTRGQQVTLSCSPISGHRSVSWYQQTPGQGLQFLFEYFSETQRNKGNFPGRFSGRQFSNSRSEMNVSTLELGDSALYLCASSVGTGYNQPWHFGDGTRLSIL.

There are a few counts of this clonotype. This rearrangement joins TRBV7-2 to TRBJ1-2; the D gene is possibly TRBD1 (5 bases). The germline V and J ends were trimmed by 1 base and 0 bases, with 9 bases remaining between them. Per germline, CDR1 SGHTA and CDR2 FQGNSA. The CDR3 loop spans 15 amino acids. The CDR3 protein is CASSLEVGPNYGYTF. The CDR3, as DNA: TGTGCCAGCAGCTTAGAGGTGGGGCCTAACTATGGCTACACCTTC.

This clonotype appeared a few times. CDR3: CSARDLDNEQFF. The CDR3 region has the DNA TGCAGTGCTAGAGATCTGGACAATGAGCAGTTCTTC. The J gene is TRBJ2-1, the V gene TRBV20-1, with no clear D. The CDR3 spans 12 residues. Germline CDR1 DFQATT, CDR2 SNEGSKA (reference sequence). V was trimmed by 0 bases and J by 5 bases, leaving 5 bases between them.

This chain uses TRBV12-3 or TRBV12-4 with TRBJ2-2; D not resolved. This CDR3 has 13 residues. V was trimmed by 3 bases and J by 10 bases, leaving 12 bases between them. CDR3 sequence (DNA): TGTGCCAGCAGTTTCCCCTCAGGCGAGGAGCTGTTTTTT. Translated: CASSFPSGEELFF.

This clonotype has a handful of counts. As DNA, the CDR3 is TGTGCCAGCAGCCTGACTAGCGGGGTGAGGACCCAGTACTTC. As protein: CASSLTSGVRTQYF. The J gene is TRBJ2-5, the V gene TRBV12-3 or TRBV12-4, with 11 nucleotides matching TRBD2. The CDR3 has 14 residues. Trimming removed 6 bases from V and 7 bases from J; junction bases left unmatched: 7.

This clonotype was detected only a few times. This chain links TRBV24-1 with TRBJ2-4; tentative D call: TRBD1 (5 bases). V was shortened by 4 bases and J by 2 bases, with 17 bases between the two germline ends. CDR1 and CDR2 (germline): KGHDR, SFDVKD. This CDR3 comprises 17 residues. The chain's CDR3 is CATSDGLNGATKNIQYF. CDR3 nucleotide sequence: TGTGCCACCAGTGACGGCCTAAATGGGGCGACCAAAAACATTCAGTACTTC.

This clonotype was picked up a small number of times. V and J are TRBV18 and TRBJ1-2; no reliable D call. V lost 6 bases to trimming and J lost 4 bases, with 18 bases between them. Germline CDR1 reads KGHSH; CDR2 reads LQKENI. The CDR3 has 15 amino acids. In nucleotides, the CDR3 is TGTGCCAGCTCGCCTGAGACACAGCTAACCTATGGCTACACCTTC. Translating gives CASSPETQLTYGYTF.

This clonotype was recorded a few times. The genes are TRBV7-9 and TRBJ2-2, with TRBD2 as a possible D gene (5 bases). The CDR3 spans 15 residues. V lost 3 bases to trimming and J lost 4 bases, with 12 bases between them. In germline, CDR1 is SEHNR, CDR2 FQNEAQ (reference sequence). CDR3 sequence (DNA): TGTGCCAGCAGCTTCCAGCGAGGGAGCACCGGGGAGCTGTTTTTT. Its protein is CASSFQRGSTGELFF.

This clonotype was counted at least ten times. The J gene is TRBJ2-1, the V gene TRBV20-1; D gene unclear. There are 16 residues in the CDR3. Germline assignment: CDR1 DFQATT and CDR2 SNEGSKA (reference sequence). The V and J ends lost 1 base and 4 bases respectively, with 17 bases between them. This CDR3 is CSARVPGIQTYNEQFF. The CDR3 nucleotides are TGCAGTGCTAGAGTTCCTGGGATCCAGACTTACAATGAGCAGTTCTTC.